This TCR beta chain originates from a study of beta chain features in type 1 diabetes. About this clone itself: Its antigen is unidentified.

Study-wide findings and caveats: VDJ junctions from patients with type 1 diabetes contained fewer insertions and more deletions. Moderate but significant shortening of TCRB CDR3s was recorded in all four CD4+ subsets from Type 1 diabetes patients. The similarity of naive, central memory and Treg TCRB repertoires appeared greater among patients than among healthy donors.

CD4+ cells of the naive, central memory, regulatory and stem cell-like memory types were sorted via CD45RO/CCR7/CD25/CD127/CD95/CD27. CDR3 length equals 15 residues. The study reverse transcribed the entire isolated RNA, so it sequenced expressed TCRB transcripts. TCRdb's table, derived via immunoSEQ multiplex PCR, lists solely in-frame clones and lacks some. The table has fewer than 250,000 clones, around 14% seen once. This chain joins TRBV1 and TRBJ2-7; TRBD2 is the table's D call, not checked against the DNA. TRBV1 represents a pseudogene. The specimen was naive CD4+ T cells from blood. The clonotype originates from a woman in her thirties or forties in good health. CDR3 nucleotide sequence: TGCACCAGCAGCCAAGATCCTCTCCGGGTAGTTAAGCAGTACTTC. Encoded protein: CTSSQDPLRVVKQYF.